This T cell receptor (beta chain) was observed in a study of CD4+ T cells in melanoma. The CDR3 consists of 15 residues. With 7 bases clipped from V and 1 base from J, the junction kept 8 bases outside the gene matches. Looked up from germline, CDR1 is SGDLS and CDR2 is YYNGEE. Clones were sequenced by immunoSEQ multiplex PCR, and TCRdb holds only the in-frame ones, with some missing. Of nearly 50,000 clones detected, 89% appear once; the ten largest clones hold 10% to 15%. The chain links TRBV9 to TRBJ2-3, with 8 bases identical to TRBD2. Source material: peripheral blood. This TCR came from a human donor with melanoma. The CDR3 spells CASSGGARGTDTQYF. In nucleotides, the CDR3 is TGTGCCAGCTCGGGGGGGGCGCGGGGCACAGATACGCAGTATTTT.